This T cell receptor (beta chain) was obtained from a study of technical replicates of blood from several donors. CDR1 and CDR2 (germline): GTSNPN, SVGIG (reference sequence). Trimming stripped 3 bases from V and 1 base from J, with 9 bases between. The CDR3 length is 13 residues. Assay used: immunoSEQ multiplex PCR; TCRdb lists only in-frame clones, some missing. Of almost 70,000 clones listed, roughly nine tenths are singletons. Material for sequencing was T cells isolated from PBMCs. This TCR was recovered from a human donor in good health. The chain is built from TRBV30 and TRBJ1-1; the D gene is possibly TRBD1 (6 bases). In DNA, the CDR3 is TGTGCCTGGAGCAGGGGATGGAACACTGAAGCTTTCTTT. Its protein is CAWSRGWNTEAFF.